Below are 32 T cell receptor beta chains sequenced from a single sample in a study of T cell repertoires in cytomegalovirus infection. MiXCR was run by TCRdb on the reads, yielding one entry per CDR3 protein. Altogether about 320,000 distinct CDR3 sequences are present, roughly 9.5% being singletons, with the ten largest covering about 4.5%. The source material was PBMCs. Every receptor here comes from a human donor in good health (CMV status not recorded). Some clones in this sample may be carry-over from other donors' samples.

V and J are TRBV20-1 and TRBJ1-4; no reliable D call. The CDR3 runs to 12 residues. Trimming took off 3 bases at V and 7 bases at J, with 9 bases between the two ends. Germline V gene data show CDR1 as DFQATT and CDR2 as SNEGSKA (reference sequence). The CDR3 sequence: CSARVAGEKLFF. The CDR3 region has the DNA TGCAGTGCTAGGGTGGCCGGTGAAAAACTGTTTTTT.

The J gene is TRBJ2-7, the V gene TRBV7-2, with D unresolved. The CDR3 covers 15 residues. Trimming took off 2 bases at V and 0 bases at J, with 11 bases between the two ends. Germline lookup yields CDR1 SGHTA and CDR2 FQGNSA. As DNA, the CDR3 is TGTGCCAGCAGCTTAACAAGTTCGAGCTCCTACGAGCAGTACTTC. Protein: CASSLTSSSSYEQYF.

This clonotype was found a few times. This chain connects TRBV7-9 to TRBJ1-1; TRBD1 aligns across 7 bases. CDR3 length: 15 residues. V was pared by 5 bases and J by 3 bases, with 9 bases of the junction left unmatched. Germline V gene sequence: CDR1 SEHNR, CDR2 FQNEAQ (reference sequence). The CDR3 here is CASSPGRTGDTEAFF. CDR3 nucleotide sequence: TGTGCCAGCAGCCCGGGCCGAACAGGGGACACTGAAGCTTTCTTT.

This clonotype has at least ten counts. The CDR3 nucleotides are TGTGCCAGCAGCTTAGGGCCGGGTAAACCCCCCCAGCCCCAGCATTTT. Amino acid sequence: CASSLGPGKPPQPQHF. This rearrangement joins TRBV7-2 to TRBJ1-5; D ambiguous. Trimming shortened V by 1 base and J by 7 bases, and 17 bases separated the two germline ends. This CDR3 comprises 16 residues. Germline V gene sequence: CDR1 SGHTA, CDR2 FQGNSA.

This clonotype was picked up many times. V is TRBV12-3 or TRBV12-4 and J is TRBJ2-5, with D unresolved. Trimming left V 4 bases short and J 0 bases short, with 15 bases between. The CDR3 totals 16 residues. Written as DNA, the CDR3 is TGTGCCAGCAGTTACCTTTCCGACTGGTACCAAGAGACCCAGTACTTC. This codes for CASSYLSDWYQETQYF.

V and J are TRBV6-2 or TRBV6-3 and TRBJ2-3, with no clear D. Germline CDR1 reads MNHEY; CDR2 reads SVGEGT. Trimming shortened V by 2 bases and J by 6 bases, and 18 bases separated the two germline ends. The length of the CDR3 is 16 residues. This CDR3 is CASSYPGSSSWDTQYF. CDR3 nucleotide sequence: TGTGCCAGCAGTTACCCGGGTTCATCCAGCTGGGATACGCAGTATTTT.

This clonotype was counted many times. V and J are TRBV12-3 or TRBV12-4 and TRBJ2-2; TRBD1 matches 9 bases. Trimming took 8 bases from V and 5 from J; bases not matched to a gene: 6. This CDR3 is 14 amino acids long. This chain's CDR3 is CASRGQGRTGELFF. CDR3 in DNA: TGTGCCAGCCGGGGACAGGGTAGGACCGGGGAGCTGTTTTTT.

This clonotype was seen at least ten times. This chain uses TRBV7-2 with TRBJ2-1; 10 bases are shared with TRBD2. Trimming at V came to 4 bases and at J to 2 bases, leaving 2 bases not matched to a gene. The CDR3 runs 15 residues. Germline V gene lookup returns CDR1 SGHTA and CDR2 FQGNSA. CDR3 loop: CASSSGLATYNEQFF. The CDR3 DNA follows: TGTGCCAGCAGCTCGGGACTAGCGACCTACAATGAGCAGTTCTTC. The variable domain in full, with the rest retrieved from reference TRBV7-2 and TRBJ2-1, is GAGVSQSPSNKVTEKGKDVELRCDPISGHTALYWYRQSLGQGLEFLIYFQGNSAPDKSGLPSDRFSAERTGGSVSTLTIQRTQQEDSAVYLCASSSGLATYNEQFFGPGTRLTVL.

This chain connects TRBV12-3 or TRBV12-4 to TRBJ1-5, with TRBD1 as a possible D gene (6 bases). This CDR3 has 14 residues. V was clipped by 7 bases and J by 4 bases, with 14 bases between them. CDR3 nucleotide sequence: TGTGCCAGCAACCCGGGGGCCTCTAATCAGCCCCAGCATTTT. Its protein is CASNPGASNQPQHF.

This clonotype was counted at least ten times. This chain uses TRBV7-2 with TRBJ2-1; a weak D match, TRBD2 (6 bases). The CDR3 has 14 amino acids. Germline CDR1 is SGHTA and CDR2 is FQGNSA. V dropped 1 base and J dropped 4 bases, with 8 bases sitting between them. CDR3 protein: CASSLGGVYNEQFF. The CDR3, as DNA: TGTGCCAGCAGCTTAGGGGGGGTTTACAATGAGCAGTTCTTC.

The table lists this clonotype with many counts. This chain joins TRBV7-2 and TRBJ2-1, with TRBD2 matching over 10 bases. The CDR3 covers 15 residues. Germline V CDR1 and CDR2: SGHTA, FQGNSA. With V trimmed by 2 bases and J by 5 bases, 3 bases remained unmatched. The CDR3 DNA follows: TGTGCCAGCAGCTTATCAGGGACTAGCGACAATGAGCAGTTCTTC. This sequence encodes CASSLSGTSDNEQFF.

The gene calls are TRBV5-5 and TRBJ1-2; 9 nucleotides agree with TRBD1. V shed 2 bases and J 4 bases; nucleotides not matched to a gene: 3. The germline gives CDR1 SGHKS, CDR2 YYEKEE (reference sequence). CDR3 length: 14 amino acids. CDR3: CASSFTQGAYGYTF. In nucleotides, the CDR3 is TGTGCCAGCAGCTTCACACAGGGGGCCTATGGCTACACCTTC.

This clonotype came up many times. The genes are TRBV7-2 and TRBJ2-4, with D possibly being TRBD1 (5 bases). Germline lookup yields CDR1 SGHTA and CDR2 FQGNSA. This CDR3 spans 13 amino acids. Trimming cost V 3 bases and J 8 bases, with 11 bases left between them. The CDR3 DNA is TGTGCCAGCAGCTTTTGGACACCCGACATTCAGTACTTC. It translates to CASSFWTPDIQYF.

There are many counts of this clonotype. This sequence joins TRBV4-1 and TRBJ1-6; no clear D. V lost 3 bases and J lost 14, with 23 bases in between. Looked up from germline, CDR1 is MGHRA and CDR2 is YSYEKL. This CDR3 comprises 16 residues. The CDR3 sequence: CASSHLGREPRGTLHF. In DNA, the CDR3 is TGCGCCAGCAGCCACCTAGGGAGGGAACCCCGGGGAACCCTCCACTTT.

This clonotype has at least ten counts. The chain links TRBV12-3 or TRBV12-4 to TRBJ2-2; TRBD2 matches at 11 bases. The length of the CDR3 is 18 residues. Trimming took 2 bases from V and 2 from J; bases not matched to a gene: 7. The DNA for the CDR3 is TGTGCCAGCAGTTTACGGCTAGCGGGGGGAGTCAACACCGGGGAGCTGTTTTTT. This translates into CASSLRLAGGVNTGELFF.

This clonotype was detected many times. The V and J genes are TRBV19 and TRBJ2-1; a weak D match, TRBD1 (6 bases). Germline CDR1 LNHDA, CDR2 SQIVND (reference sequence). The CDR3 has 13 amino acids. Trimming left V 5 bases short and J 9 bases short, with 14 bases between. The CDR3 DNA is TGTGCCAGTAGTCTATACAGGGTCGGTGAGCAGTTCTTC. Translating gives CASSLYRVGEQFF.

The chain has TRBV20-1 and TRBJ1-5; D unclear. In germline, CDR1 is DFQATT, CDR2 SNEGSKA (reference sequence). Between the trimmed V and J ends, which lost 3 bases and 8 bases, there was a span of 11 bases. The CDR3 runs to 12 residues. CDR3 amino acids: CSASLGSEPQHF. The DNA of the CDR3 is TGCAGTGCTAGTTTAGGAAGTGAGCCCCAGCATTTT.

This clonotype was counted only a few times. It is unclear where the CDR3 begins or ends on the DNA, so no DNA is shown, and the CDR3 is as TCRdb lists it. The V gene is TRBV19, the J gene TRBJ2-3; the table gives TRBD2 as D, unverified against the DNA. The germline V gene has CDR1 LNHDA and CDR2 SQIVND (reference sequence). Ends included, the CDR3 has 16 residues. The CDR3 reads CASSPRTSFLADTQYF.

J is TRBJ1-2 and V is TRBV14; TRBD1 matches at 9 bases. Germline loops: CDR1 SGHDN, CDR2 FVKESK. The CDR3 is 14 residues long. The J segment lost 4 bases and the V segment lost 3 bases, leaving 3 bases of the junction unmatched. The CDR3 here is CASSQTGGSYGYTF. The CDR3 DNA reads TGTGCCAGCAGCCAGACAGGGGGAAGCTATGGCTACACCTTC.

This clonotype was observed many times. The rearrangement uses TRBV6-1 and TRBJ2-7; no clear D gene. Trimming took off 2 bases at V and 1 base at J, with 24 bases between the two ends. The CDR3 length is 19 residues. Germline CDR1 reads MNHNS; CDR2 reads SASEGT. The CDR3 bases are TGTGCCAGCAGTGAACATAACTGGGAAACCGGGCCCCCTTCCTACGAGCAGTACTTC. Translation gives CASSEHNWETGPPSYEQYF.

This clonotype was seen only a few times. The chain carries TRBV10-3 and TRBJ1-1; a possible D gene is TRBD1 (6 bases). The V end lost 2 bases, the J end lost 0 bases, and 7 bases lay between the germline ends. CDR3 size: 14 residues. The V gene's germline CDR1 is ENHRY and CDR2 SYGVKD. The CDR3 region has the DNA TGTGCCATCAGTGAGGGACAGATGAACACTGAAGCTTTCTTT. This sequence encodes CAISEGQMNTEAFF.

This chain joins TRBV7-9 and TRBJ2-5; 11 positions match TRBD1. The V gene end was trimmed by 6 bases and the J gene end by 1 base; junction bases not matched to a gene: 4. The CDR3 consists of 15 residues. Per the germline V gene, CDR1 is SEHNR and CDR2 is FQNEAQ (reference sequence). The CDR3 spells CASSRDRGIQETQYF. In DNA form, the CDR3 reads TGTGCCAGCAGTCGGGACAGGGGGATCCAAGAGACCCAGTACTTC.

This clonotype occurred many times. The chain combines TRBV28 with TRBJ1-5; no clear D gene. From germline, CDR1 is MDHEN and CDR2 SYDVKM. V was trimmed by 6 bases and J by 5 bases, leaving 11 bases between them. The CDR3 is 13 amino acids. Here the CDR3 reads CASRLQNYQPQHF. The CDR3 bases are TGTGCCAGCAGGCTACAAAACTATCAGCCCCAGCATTTT.

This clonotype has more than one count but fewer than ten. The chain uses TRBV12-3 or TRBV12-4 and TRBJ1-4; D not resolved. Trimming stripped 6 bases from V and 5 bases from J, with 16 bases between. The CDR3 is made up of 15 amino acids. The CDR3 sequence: CASSLRPGFNEKLFF. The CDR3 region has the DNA TGTGCCAGCAGCTTAAGACCTGGATTCAATGAAAAACTGTTTTTT.

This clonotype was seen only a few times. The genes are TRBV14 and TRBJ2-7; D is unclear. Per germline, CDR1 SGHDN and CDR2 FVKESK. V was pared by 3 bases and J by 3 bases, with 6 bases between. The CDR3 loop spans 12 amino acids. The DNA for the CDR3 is TGTGCCAGCAGCCAGGAATTCTACGAGCAGTACTTC. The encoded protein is CASSQEFYEQYF.

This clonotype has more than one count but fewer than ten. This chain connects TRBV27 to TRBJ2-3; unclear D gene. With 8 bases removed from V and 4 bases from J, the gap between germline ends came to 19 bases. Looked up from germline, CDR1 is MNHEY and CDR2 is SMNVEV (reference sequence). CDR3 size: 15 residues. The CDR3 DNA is TGTGCCAGCGGATTAACAAGAGTCAGATCAGATACGCAGTATTTT. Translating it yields CASGLTRVRSDTQYF.

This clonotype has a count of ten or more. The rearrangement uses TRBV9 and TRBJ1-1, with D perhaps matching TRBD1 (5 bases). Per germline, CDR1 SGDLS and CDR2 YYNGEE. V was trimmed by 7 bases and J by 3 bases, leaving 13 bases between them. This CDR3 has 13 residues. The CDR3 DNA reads TGTGCCAGCGGCAGGGCATCGGACACTGAAGCTTTCTTT. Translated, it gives CASGRASDTEAFF.

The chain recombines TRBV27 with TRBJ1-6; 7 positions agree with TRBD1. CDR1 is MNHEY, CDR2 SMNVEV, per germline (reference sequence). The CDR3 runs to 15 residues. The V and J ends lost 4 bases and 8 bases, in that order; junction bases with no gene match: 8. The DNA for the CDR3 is TGTGCCAGCAGTTCAACAGGGGCTCGGCATTCACCCCTCCACTTT. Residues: CASSSTGARHSPLHF.

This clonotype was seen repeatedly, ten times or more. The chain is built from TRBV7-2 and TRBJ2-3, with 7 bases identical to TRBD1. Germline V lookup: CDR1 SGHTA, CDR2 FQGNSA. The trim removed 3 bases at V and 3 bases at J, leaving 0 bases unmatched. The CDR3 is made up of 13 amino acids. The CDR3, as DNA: TGTGCCAGCAGCTTGGGACAGACAGATACGCAGTATTTT. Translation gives CASSLGQTDTQYF.

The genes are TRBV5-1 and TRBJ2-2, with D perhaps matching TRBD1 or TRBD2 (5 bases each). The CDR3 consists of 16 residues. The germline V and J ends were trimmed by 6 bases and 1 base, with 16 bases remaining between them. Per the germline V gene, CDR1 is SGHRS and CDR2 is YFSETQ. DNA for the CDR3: TGCGCCAGCAAAAGCCGGGACGGGTTGAACACCGGGGAGCTGTTTTTT. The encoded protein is CASKSRDGLNTGELFF.

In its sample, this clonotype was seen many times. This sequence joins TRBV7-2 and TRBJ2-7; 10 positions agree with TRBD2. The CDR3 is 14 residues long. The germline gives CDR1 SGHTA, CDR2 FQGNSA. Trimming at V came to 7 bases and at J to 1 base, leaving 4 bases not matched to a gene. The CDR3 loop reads CASTRTSGSYEQYF. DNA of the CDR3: TGTGCCAGCACCCGGACTAGCGGTTCCTACGAGCAGTACTTC.

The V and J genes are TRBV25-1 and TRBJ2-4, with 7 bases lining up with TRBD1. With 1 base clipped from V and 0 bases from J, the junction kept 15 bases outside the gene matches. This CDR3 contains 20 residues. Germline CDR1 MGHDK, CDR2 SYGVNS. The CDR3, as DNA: TGTGCCAGCAGTGAATTTTCCTCCTCAGACAGGGATCTAGCCAAAAACATTCAGTACTTC. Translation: CASSEFSSSDRDLAKNIQYF. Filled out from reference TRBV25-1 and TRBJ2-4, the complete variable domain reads EADIYQTPRYLVIGTGKKITLECSQTMGHDKMYWYQQDPGMELHLIHYSYGVNSTEKGDLSSESTVSRIRTEHFPLTLESARPSHTSQYLCASSEFSSSDRDLAKNIQYFGAGTRLSVL.